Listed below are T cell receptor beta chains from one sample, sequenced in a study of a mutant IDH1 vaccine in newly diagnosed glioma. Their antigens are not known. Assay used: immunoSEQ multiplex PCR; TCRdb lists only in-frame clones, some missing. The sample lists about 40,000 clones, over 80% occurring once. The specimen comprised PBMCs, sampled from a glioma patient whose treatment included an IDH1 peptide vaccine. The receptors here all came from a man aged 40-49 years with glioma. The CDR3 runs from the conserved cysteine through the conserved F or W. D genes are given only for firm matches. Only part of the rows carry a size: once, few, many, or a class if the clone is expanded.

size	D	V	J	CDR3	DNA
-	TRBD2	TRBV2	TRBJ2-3	CASRAKSGRFTDTQYF	TGTGCCAGCAGGGCAAAAAGCGGGAGATTTACAGATACGCAGTATTTT
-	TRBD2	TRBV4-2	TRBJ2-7	CASSQQPSGIYEQYF	TGTGCCAGCAGCCAACAGCCTAGCGGGATCTACGAGCAGTACTTC
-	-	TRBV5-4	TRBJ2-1	CASSPSGGNNEQFF	TGTGCCAGCAGCCCGAGTGGGGGGAACAATGAGCAGTTCTTC
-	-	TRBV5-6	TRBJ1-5	CASSLEGTYQPQHF	TGTGCCAGCAGCTTGGAGGGTACCTATCAGCCCCAGCATTTT
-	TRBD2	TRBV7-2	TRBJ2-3	CASRRTSSTDTQYF	TGTGCCAGCAGAAGGACTAGCAGCACAGATACGCAGTATTTT
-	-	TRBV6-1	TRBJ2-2	CAGSGPQRVANTGELFF	TGTGCCGGCAGTGGGCCCCAGCGGGTCGCGAACACCGGGGAGCTGTTTTTT
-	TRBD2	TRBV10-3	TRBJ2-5	CAISGLATQETQYF	TGTGCCATCAGCGGACTAGCGACACAAGAGACCCAGTACTTC
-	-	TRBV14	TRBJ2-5	CASSQDLSRRDQYF	TGTGCCAGCAGCCAAGATCTGTCTCGAAGGGACCAGTACTTC
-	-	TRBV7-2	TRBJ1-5	CASSLTGVQPQHF	TGTGCCAGCAGCTTAACAGGAGTTCAGCCCCAGCATTTT
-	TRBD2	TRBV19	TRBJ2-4	CASSKTGTSRNIQYF	TGTGCCAGTAGTAAGACCGGGACTAGCAGAAACATTCAGTACTTC
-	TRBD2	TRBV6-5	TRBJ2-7	CASGKKAGVSYEQYF	TGTGCCAGCGGGAAAAAAGCGGGAGTCTCCTACGAGCAGTACTTC
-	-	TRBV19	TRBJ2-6	CASRTADSGANVLTF	TGTGCCAGTAGGACAGCCGACTCTGGGGCCAACGTCCTGACTTTC
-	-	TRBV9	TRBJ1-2	CASSVEPEEGYTF	TGTGCCAGCAGCGTAGAACCGGAGGAGGGCTACACCTTC
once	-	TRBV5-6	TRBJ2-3	CASSLWEAADTQYF	TGTGCCAGCAGCTTATGGGAGGCGGCAGATACGCAGTATTTT